The 12 T cell receptor beta chains presented below share a single source sample, sequenced in a study of shared clonotypes between healthy human individuals. Clones were read by immunoSEQ multiplex PCR, and TCRdb kept only the in-frame ones, dropping some. The table records millions of clones, 85% to 95% of them present only once. The specimen was naive CD4+ T cells from PBMCs. Noted subset: CD45RA+ positively selected. The receptor source for this set is a man younger than 35 in good health. Some clones in this sample may be carry-over from other donors' samples.

The chain couples TRBV13 to TRBJ2-3; D ambiguous. Trimming shortened V by 5 bases and J by 4 bases, and 7 bases separated the two germline ends. This CDR3 has 12 residues. The germline V gene has CDR1 PRHDT and CDR2 FYEKMQ (reference sequence). The CDR3 protein is CASSLMSDTQYF. CDR3 DNA: TGTGCCAGCAGCCTCATGTCAGATACGCAGTATTTT. Complete variable domain (other parts from reference TRBV13 and TRBJ2-3): AAGVIQSPRHLIKEKRETATLKCYPIPRHDTVYWYQQGPGQDPQFLISFYEKMQSDKGSIPDRFSAQQFSDYHSELNMSSLELGDSALYFCASSLMSDTQYFGPGTRLTVL.

Turning to this clone: Other DNA sequences in the same sample also yield this CDR3. The chain employs TRBV2 and TRBJ2-7; D is uncertain. V was trimmed by 6 bases and J by 2 bases, leaving 8 bases between them. Per germline, CDR1 SNHLY and CDR2 FYNNEI. This CDR3 has 12 amino acids. In nucleotides, the CDR3 is TGTGCCAGCAGCCTCCTCGCCTACGAGCAGTACTTC. Translation: CASSLLAYEQYF.

The chain carries TRBV2 and TRBJ1-1, with D tentatively TRBD1 (5 bases). The V gene's germline CDR1 is SNHLY and CDR2 FYNNEI. The CDR3 is 13 residues long. The germline V and J ends were trimmed by 2 bases and 11 bases, with 15 bases remaining between them. CDR3 coding DNA: TGTGCCAGCAGTGAAATGGCCGCTTCAGGGGCTTTCTTT. Amino acids: CASSEMAASGAFF.

This clone was observed once. The gene calls are TRBV6-5 and TRBJ2-7; 7 bases map to TRBD1. Trimming removed 4 bases from V and 2 bases from J; junction bases left unmatched: 8. Looked up from germline, CDR1 is MNHEY and CDR2 is SVGAGI. This CDR3 contains 15 residues. CDR3: CASSLQQGPPYEQYF. CDR3 nucleotide sequence: TGTGCCAGCAGTTTACAACAGGGGCCCCCCTACGAGCAGTACTTC.

The rearrangement joins TRBV28 to TRBJ2-5, with 8 bases that match TRBD1. V gave up 5 bases and J gave up 3 bases; unmatched junction bases: 14. The CDR3 sequence is 17 residues long. Germline V CDR1 and CDR2: MDHEN, SYDVKM. The CDR3: CASSTPETGVSKETQYF. The CDR3 DNA reads as TGTGCCAGCAGTACCCCCGAGACAGGGGTTTCGAAAGAGACCCAGTACTTC.

The V gene is TRBV7-2, the J gene TRBJ1-1; D perhaps matches TRBD1 (5 bases). The CDR3 spans 15 residues. Germline V CDR1 and CDR2: SGHTA, FQGNSA. The V and J ends lost 0 bases and 0 bases respectively, with 8 bases between them. DNA for the CDR3: TGTGCCAGCAGCTTAGCGGGACCTATGAACACTGAAGCTTTCTTT. This sequence encodes CASSLAGPMNTEAFF.

Remarks on this clone: The same CDR3 also results from other DNA sequences found in this sample. V and J are TRBV9 and TRBJ2-1; maybe TRBD2 (6 bases). The germline V gene has CDR1 SGDLS and CDR2 YYNGEE. The germline V and J ends were trimmed by 3 bases and 1 base, with 11 bases remaining between them. The CDR3 has 15 residues. The CDR3 loop is CASSGSGSSYNEQFF. The CDR3 DNA reads as TGTGCCAGCAGCGGGAGCGGGTCTTCCTACAATGAGCAGTTCTTC.

The table lists this clone with a count of one. The chain combines TRBV4-1 with TRBJ2-1; D is possibly TRBD1 (7 bases). The germline CDR1 and CDR2 sequences are MGHRA and YSYEKL. The germline V and J ends were trimmed by 2 bases and 6 bases, with 17 bases remaining between them. The CDR3 has 16 amino acids. The CDR3 loop is CASSQTAAGGRNEQFF. The CDR3 DNA is TGCGCCAGCAGCCAAACAGCGGCAGGGGGGCGCAATGAGCAGTTCTTC.

This chain links TRBV28 with TRBJ1-2; D possibly corresponds to TRBD1 (6 bases). Per germline, CDR1 MDHEN and CDR2 SYDVKM. The CDR3 extends over 13 amino acids. Trimming left V 4 bases short and J 6 bases short, with 12 bases between. CDR3: CASSSITGNGYTF. Here the CDR3 DNA reads TGTGCCAGCAGTTCTATTACAGGGAATGGCTACACCTTC.

Regarding this clone: The sample holds other DNA sequences that translate to the same CDR3. The V gene is TRBV7-9, the J gene TRBJ1-4; D call uncertain. This CDR3 is built from 14 residues. Looked up from germline, CDR1 is SEHNR and CDR2 is FQNEAQ (reference sequence). V lost 1 base to trimming and J lost 3 bases, with 6 bases between them. Written as DNA, the CDR3 is TGTGCCAGCAGCTTAGAGTTATCTAATGAAAAACTGTTTTTT. It encodes CASSLELSNEKLFF.

The gene calls are TRBV5-6 and TRBJ2-7, with D maybe TRBD1 (5 bases). The length of the CDR3 is 14 residues. CDR1 SGHDT and CDR2 YYEEEE come from the germline V gene. The V and J ends lost 3 bases and 0 bases respectively, with 10 bases between them. In DNA, the CDR3 is TGTGCCAGCAGCTCTCGGACAAGCTCCTACGAGCAGTACTTC. Protein: CASSSRTSSYEQYF.

The rearrangement links TRBV10-2 to TRBJ2-7; 8 bases line up with TRBD1. Losses at the gene ends were 4 bases for V and 3 bases for J; bases not matched to a gene: 5. This CDR3 contains 14 residues. The germline CDR1 and CDR2 sequences are WSHSY and SAAADI. DNA of the CDR3: TGCGCCAGCAGTGCACCAGGGGGCATCTACGAGCAGTACTTC. Protein sequence: CASSAPGGIYEQYF.